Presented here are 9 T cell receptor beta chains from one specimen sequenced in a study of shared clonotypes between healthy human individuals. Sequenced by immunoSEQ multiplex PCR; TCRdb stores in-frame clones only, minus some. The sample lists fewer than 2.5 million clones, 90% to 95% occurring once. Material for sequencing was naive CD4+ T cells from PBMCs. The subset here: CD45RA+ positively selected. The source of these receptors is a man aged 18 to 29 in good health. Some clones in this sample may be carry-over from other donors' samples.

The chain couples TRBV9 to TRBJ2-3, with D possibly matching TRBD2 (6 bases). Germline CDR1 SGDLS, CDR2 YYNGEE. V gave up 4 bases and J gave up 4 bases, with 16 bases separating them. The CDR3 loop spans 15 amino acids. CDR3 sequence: CASSSISGSPDTQYF. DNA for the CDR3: TGTGCCAGCAGCTCAATTAGCGGCTCCCCAGATACGCAGTATTTT.

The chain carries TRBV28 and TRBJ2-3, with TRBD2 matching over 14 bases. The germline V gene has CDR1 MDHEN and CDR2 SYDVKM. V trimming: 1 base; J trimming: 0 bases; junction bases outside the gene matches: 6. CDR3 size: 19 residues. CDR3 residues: CASSLLGLAGGVSTDTQYF. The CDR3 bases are TGTGCCAGCAGTTTATTAGGACTAGCGGGAGGAGTGAGCACAGATACGCAGTATTTT.

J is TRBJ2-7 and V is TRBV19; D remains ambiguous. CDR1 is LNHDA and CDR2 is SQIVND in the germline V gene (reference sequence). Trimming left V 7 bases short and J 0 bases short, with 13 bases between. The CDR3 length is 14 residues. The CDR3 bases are TGTGCCAGTATTGATGCCTACTACTCCTACGAGCAGTACTTC. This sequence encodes CASIDAYYSYEQYF.

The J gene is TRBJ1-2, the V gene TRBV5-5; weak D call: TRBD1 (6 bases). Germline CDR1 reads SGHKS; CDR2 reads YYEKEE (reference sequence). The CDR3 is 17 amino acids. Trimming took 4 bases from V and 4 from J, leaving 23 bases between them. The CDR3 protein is CASSQAPRTDYLYGYTF. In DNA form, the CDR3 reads TGTGCCAGCAGCCAGGCCCCTAGGACAGATTATCTCTATGGCTACACCTTC.

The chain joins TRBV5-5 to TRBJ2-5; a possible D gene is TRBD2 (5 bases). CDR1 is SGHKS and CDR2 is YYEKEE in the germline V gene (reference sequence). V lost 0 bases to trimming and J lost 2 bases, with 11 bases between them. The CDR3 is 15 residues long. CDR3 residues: CASSLGLASQETQYF. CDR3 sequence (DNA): TGTGCCAGCAGCTTGGGGCTAGCCTCACAAGAGACCCAGTACTTC.

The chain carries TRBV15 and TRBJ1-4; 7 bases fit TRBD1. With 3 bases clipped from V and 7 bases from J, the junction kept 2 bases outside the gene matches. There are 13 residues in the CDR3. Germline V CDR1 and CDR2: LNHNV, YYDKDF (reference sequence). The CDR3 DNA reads TGTGCCACCAGCAGGACAGGGAGTGAAAAACTGTTTTTT. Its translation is CATSRTGSEKLFF.

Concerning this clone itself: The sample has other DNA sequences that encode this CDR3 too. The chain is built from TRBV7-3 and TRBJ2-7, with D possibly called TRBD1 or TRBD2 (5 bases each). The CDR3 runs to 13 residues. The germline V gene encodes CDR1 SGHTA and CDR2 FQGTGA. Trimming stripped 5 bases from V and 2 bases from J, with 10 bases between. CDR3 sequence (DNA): TGTGCCAGCAGCCCGGGGACCCCCTACGAGCAGTACTTC. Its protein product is CASSPGTPYEQYF.

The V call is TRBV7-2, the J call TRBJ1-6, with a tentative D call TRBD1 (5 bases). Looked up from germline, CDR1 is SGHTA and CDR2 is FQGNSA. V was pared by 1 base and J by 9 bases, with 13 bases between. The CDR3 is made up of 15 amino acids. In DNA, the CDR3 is TGTGCCAGCAGCTTAGTTACGGGGCAGAGTTCACCCCTCCACTTT. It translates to CASSLVTGQSSPLHF.

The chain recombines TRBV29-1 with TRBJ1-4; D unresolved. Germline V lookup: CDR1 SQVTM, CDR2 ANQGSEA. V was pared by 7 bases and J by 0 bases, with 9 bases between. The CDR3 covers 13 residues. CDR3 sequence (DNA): TGCAGCGCCGCAGCTGCAACTAATGAAAAACTGTTTTTT. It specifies CSAAAATNEKLFF.